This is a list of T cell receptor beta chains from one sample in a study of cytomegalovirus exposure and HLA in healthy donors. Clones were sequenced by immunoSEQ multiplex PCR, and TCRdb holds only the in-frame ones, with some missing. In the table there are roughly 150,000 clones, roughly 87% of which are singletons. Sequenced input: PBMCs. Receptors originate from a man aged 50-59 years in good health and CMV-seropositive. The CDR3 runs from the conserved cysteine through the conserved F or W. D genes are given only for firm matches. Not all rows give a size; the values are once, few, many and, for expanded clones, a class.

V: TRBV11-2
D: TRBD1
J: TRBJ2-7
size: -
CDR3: CASSILGTGRYEQYF
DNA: TGTGCCAGCAGCATCCTCGGGACAGGGCGATACGAGCAGTACTTC

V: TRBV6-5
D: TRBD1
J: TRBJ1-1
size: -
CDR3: CASSRGTGRTEAFF
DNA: TGTGCCAGCAGCCGGGGGACAGGGAGGACTGAAGCTTTCTTT

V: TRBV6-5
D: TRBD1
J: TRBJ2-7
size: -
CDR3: CASSYGTGTYEQYF
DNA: TGTGCCAGCAGTTACGGGACAGGGACCTACGAGCAGTACTTC

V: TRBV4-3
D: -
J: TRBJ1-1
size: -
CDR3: CASSHRGHEGAEAFF
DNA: TGCGCCAGCAGCCATAGGGGACACGAGGGGGCTGAAGCTTTCTTT

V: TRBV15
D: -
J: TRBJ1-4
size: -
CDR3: CATSTRVGGVGEKLFF
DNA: TGTGCCACCAGCACCAGGGTGGGTGGTGTGGGCGAAAAACTGTTTTTT

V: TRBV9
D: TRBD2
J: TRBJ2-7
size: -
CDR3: CASSPGLAGDRTYEQYF
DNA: TGTGCCAGCAGCCCGGGACTAGCGGGAGATCGTACCTACGAGCAGTACTTC

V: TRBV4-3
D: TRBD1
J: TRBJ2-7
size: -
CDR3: CASSQQYRGAYEQYF
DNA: TGCGCCAGCAGCCAACAATACAGGGGTGCCTACGAGCAGTACTTC

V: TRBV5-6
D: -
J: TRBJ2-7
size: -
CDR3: CASSLGLGGSYEQYF
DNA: TGTGCCAGCAGCTTAGGACTAGGGGGATCCTACGAGCAGTACTTC

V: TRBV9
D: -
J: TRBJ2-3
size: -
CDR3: CASSVSLADVTDTQYF
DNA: TGTGCCAGCAGCGTATCCTTAGCGGACGTCACAGATACGCAGTATTTT

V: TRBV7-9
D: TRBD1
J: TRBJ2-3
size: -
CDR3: CASSYSGTGGTDTQYF
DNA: TGTGCCAGCAGTTACTCCGGGACAGGGGGCACAGATACGCAGTATTTT

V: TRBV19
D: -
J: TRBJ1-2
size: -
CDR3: CASGRQAGYTF
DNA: TGTGCCAGCGGGAGGCAGGCAGGCTACACCTTC

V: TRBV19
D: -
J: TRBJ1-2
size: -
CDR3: CASSNRVDYGYTF
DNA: TGTGCCAGTAGTAACAGGGTCGACTATGGCTACACCTTC

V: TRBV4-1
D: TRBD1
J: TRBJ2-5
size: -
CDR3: CASSLQGAGGETQYF
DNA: TGCGCCAGCAGCCTCCAGGGGGCTGGGGGAGAGACCCAGTACTTC

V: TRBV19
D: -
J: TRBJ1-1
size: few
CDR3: CASRSGATEAFF
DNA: TGTGCCAGTAGGAGCGGGGCCACTGAAGCTTTCTTT

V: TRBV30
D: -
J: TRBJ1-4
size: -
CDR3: CAWSTGISEKLFF
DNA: TGTGCCTGGAGTACCGGGATCAGTGAAAAACTGTTTTTT

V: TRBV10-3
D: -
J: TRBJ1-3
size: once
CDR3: CAISESNTIYF
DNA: TGTGCCATCAGTGAGAGCAACACCATATATTTT

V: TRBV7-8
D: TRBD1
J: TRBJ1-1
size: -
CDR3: CASSLIGQGGTEAFF
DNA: TGTGCCAGCAGCTTAATTGGACAGGGGGGCACTGAAGCTTTCTTT

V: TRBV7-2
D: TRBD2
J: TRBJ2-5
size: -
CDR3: CASSFVAGGGETQYF
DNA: TGTGCCAGCAGCTTTGTCGCGGGAGGGGGGGAGACCCAGTACTTC

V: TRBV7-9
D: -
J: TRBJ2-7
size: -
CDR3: CASFDQGTSYEQYF
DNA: TGTGCCAGCTTCGACCAGGGGACATCCTACGAGCAGTACTTC

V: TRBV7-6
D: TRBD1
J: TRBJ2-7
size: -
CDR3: CAGRGQGTRGGQEQYF
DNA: TGTGCCGGGCGGGGACAGGGGACAAGGGGTGGTCAAGAGCAGTACTTC

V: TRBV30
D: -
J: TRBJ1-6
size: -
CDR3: CAWTRIASPLHF
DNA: TGTGCCTGGACCAGGATTGCCTCACCCCTCCACTTT

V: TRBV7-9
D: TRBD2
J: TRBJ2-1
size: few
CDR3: CSSSSISGGSSYNEQFF
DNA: TGTTCCAGCAGCTCGATTAGCGGGGGGAGCTCCTACAATGAGCAGTTCTTC

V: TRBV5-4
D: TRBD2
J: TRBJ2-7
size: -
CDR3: CASRLKRTSSYEQYF
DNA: TGTGCCAGCAGGCTTAAGCGGACTAGCTCCTACGAGCAGTACTTC

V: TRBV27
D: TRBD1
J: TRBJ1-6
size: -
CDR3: CASRPDRGLYNSPLHF
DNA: TGTGCCAGCAGACCCGACAGGGGGTTATATAATTCACCCCTCCACTTT

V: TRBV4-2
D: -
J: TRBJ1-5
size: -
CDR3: CASSRRRVDNQPQHF
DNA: TGTGCCAGCAGCCGTCGGAGGGTCGACAATCAGCCCCAGCATTTT

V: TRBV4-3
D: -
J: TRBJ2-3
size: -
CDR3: CASSQGPPGSTDTQYF
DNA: TGCGCCAGCAGCCAAGGGCCTCCAGGGAGCACAGATACGCAGTATTTT

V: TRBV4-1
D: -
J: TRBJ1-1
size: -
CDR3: CASSQWGGASTEAFF
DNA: TGCGCCAGCAGCCAATGGGGGGGCGCGAGCACTGAAGCTTTCTTT

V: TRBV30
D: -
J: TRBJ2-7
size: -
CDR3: CAWSVSGGAREQYF
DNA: TGTGCCTGGAGTGTATCGGGCGGGGCGCGCGAGCAGTACTTC

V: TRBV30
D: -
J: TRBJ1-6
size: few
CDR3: CAWSVLTTGGISPLHF
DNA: TGTGCCTGGAGTGTACTAACGACAGGAGGAATTTCACCCCTCCACTTT

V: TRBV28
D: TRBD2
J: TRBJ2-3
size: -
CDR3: CASQPSSGSADTQYF
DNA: TGTGCCAGCCAACCCTCTAGCGGGAGTGCAGATACGCAGTATTTT

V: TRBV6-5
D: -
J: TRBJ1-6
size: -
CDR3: CASSRVGGTASPLHF
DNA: TGTGCCAGCAGTCGGGTGGGGGGGACGGCTTCACCCCTCCACTTT

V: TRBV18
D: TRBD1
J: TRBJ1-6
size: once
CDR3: CASSPLAGTVNSPLHF
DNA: TGTGCCAGCTCACCACTAGCCGGGACAGTTAATTCACCCCTCCACTTT

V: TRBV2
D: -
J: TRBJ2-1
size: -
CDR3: CASSETITGSSYNEQFF
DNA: TGTGCCAGCAGTGAAACAATTACAGGGAGCTCCTACAATGAGCAGTTCTTC